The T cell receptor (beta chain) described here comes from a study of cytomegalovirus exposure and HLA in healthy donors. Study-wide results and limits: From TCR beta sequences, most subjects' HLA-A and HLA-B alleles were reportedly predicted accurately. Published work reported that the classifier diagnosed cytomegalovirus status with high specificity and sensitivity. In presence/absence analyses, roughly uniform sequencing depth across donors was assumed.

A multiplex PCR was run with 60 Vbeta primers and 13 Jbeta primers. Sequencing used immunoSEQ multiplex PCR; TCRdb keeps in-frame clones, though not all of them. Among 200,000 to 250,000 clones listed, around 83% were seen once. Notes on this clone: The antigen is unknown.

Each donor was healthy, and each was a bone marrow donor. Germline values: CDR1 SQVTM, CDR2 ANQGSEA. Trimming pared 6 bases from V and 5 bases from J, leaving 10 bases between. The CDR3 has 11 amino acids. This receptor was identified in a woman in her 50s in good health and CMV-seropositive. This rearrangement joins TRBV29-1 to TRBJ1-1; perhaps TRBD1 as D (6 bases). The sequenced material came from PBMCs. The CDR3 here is CSVFQGTEAFF. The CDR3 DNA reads TGCAGCGTCTTTCAGGGGACTGAAGCTTTCTTT.